A single sample is the source of the 25 T cell receptor beta chains below, sequenced in a study of blood T cell repertoires in COVID-19. The protocol was immunoSEQ multiplex PCR, while the TCRdb copy is restricted to in-frame clones and leaves out a portion. Counted here are 250,000 to 300,000 clones, about 86% occurring once; the ten biggest clones make up around 3%. Sequenced sample: peripheral blood. These receptors all stem from a woman in her sixties or seventies with active or convalescent COVID-19.

This chain links TRBV5-1 with TRBJ2-7; 10 bases are a match to TRBD1. V shed 2 bases, J shed 1 base, and the junction held 3 bases outside the gene matches. Germline assignment: CDR1 SGHRS and CDR2 YFSETQ. The CDR3 length is 15 residues. This CDR3 is CASSFWTGGSYEQYF. Written as DNA, the CDR3 is TGCGCCAGCAGCTTCTGGACAGGGGGTTCCTACGAGCAGTACTTC. Together with reference TRBV5-1 and TRBJ2-7, the CDR3 gives the full variable domain: KAGVTQTPRYLIKTRGQQVTLSCSPISGHRSVSWYQQTPGQGLQFLFEYFSETQRNKGNFPGRFSGRQFSNSRSEMNVSTLELGDSALYLCASSFWTGGSYEQYFGPGTRLTVT.

The rearrangement links TRBV2 to TRBJ1-5; possible D gene TRBD1, 5 bases. V shed 8 bases and J shed 5 bases, with 13 bases lying between them. Germline V CDR1 and CDR2: SNHLY, FYNNEI. This CDR3 region has 13 residues. The CDR3 reads CASLQGTDQPQHF. The CDR3 bases are TGTGCCAGCCTCCAGGGAACTGATCAGCCCCAGCATTTT. Full variable domain (missing parts from reference TRBV2 and TRBJ1-5): EPEVTQTPSHQVTQMGQEVILRCVPISNHLYFYWYRQILGQKVEFLVSFYNNEISEKSEIFDDQFSVERPDGSNFTLKIRSTKLEDSAMYFCASLQGTDQPQHFGDGTRLSIL.

This sequence joins TRBV30 and TRBJ2-1, with a possible D match to TRBD2 (6 bases). CDR1 and CDR2 from the germline V gene are GTSNPN and SVGIG (reference sequence). CDR3 length equals 14 residues. V lost 2 bases to trimming and J lost 3 bases, with 11 bases between them. In nucleotides, the CDR3 is TGTGCCTGGAGTCCCCGGGACTTCTACAATGAGCAGTTCTTC. Translating it yields CAWSPRDFYNEQFF.

The chain employs TRBV7-9 and TRBJ1-4, with 7 bases lining up with TRBD1. This CDR3 has 14 amino acids. The V segment lost 6 bases and the J segment 7 bases; nucleotides outside the gene matches: 8. In germline, CDR1 is SEHNR, CDR2 FQNEAQ (reference sequence). This CDR3 is CASRQGGSREKLFF. CDR3 in DNA: TGTGCCAGCAGGCAAGGGGGCAGTCGTGAAAAACTGTTTTTT.

The CDR3 DNA sequence: TGTGCCAGCAGTGAGTTGGGGGGGGGCCGCGCAGATACGCAGTATTTT. Translating gives CASSELGGGRADTQYF. The rearrangement uses TRBV2 and TRBJ2-3; weak D call: TRBD2 (7 bases). Trimming shortened V by 3 bases and J by 4 bases, and 17 bases separated the two germline ends. CDR3 length: 16 amino acids. Per the germline V gene, CDR1 is SNHLY and CDR2 is FYNNEI.

This chain uses TRBV5-4 with TRBJ2-2, with D possibly matching TRBD1 (6 bases). This CDR3 has 16 amino acids. Trimming stripped 4 bases from V and 0 bases from J, with 13 bases between. Germline CDR1 is SGHNT and CDR2 is YYREEE (reference sequence). CDR3 loop: CASSRSTGPNTGELFF. In nucleotides, the CDR3 is TGTGCCAGCAGCCGATCCACAGGGCCGAACACCGGGGAGCTGTTTTTT.

The genes are TRBV15 and TRBJ1-3, with D perhaps matching TRBD1 (6 bases). CDR1 and CDR2 (germline): LNHNV, YYDKDF (reference sequence). The V and J ends lost 3 bases and 0 bases respectively, with 18 bases between them. The CDR3 runs 18 residues. CDR3 amino acids: CATSRGAGTFSSGNTIYF. In nucleotides, the CDR3 is TGTGCCACCAGCAGGGGGGCAGGAACTTTCTCCTCTGGAAACACCATATATTTT. Drawing the rest from reference TRBV15 and TRBJ1-3, the complete variable domain is DAMVIQNPRYQVTQFGKPVTLSCSQTLNHNVMYWYQQKSSQAPKLLFHYYDKDFNNEADTPDNFQSRRPNTSFCFLDIRSPGLGDTAMYLCATSRGAGTFSSGNTIYFGEGSWLTVV.

V is TRBV25-1 and J is TRBJ1-6, with 7 nucleotides matching TRBD1. The CDR3 runs to 15 residues. The germline CDR1 and CDR2 sequences are MGHDK and SYGVNS. With V trimmed by 5 bases and J by 7 bases, 8 bases remained unmatched. For the CDR3, the DNA is TGTGCCAGCAGTCTCGACAGAGGGGGCAATTCACCCCTCCACTTT. It is translated as CASSLDRGGNSPLHF.

The chain joins TRBV18 to TRBJ1-3; the match to TRBD1 covers 8 bases. The germline V gene has CDR1 KGHSH and CDR2 LQKENI. V lost 2 bases and J lost 4; bases outside the gene matches: 7. This CDR3 region has 16 residues. The CDR3 region has the DNA TGTGCCAGCTCACCAATCTCAGGGGGCTCCGGAAACACCATATATTTT. Protein: CASSPISGGSGNTIYF.

This chain connects TRBV5-4 to TRBJ1-1; TRBD1 is a possible D gene (5 bases). This CDR3 is 13 amino acids long. V lost 1 base and J 4 bases, leaving 8 bases between the germline ends. Germline V gene lookup returns CDR1 SGHNT and CDR2 YYREEE (reference sequence). The CDR3 reads CASSLWGGTEAFF. The CDR3 DNA is TGTGCCAGCAGCTTGTGGGGGGGCACTGAAGCTTTCTTT. Supplemented by reference TRBV5-4 and TRBJ1-1, the full variable domain reads ETGVTQSPTHLIKTRGQQVTLRCSSQSGHNTVSWYQQALGQGPQFIFQYYREEENGRGNFPPRFSGLQFPNYSSELNVNALELDDSALYLCASSLWGGTEAFFGQGTRLTVV.

J is TRBJ1-1 and V is TRBV24-1; D is unresolved. Trimming removed 2 bases at V and 1 base at J, with 4 bases between. The length of the CDR3 is 13 residues. The germline gives CDR1 KGHDR, CDR2 SFDVKD. CDR3 sequence (DNA): TGTGCCACCAGTGATTGGCAGAACACTGAAGCTTTCTTT. It is translated as CATSDWQNTEAFF.

This clone was detected once. The V call is TRBV19, the J call TRBJ1-3, with TRBD1 identical over 8 bases. The CDR3 sequence is 15 residues long. V lost 7 bases and J lost 2; bases outside the gene matches: 7. The germline V gene has CDR1 LNHDA and CDR2 SQIVND (reference sequence). CDR3 sequence: CASTPDRVPGNTIYF. The DNA for the CDR3 is TGTGCCAGTACTCCGGACAGGGTCCCTGGAAACACCATATATTTT.

V gene TRBV4-3 combines with J gene TRBJ2-7; no clear D gene. Germline CDR1 reads LGHNA; CDR2 reads YSLEER. The CDR3 has 13 residues. V was shortened by 1 base and J by 0 bases, with 4 bases between the two germline ends. CDR3 sequence: CASSQGSSYEQYF. The DNA for the CDR3 is TGCGCCAGCAGCCAAGGGAGCTCCTACGAGCAGTACTTC.

The V gene is TRBV7-3, the J gene TRBJ1-1; the match to TRBD1 covers 8 bases. This CDR3 spans 14 amino acids. From germline, CDR1 is SGHTA and CDR2 FQGTGA. V shed 4 bases and J 4 bases; nucleotides not matched to a gene: 5. This CDR3 reads CASSSRGLGTEAFF. CDR3 sequence (DNA): TGTGCCAGCAGCTCCAGGGGGCTAGGCACTGAAGCTTTCTTT.

This clone has only a few counts. This chain connects TRBV19 to TRBJ2-7; 9 bases fit TRBD2. The germline gives CDR1 LNHDA, CDR2 SQIVND (reference sequence). V dropped 1 base and J dropped 7; count of bases not matched to a gene: 8. The CDR3 is 15 residues long. The CDR3: CASSIAGGGAREQYF. The DNA of the CDR3 is TGTGCCAGTAGTATAGCCGGCGGGGGGGCGCGGGAGCAGTACTTC.

V gene TRBV3-1 (or the pseudogene TRBV3-2) combines with J gene TRBJ1-5; TRBD1 aligns across 10 bases. Unmatched junction bases numbered 4, after V lost 1 base and J lost 7 bases. The CDR3 loop spans 15 amino acids. Germline-derived CDR1 and CDR2 are LGHDT and YNNKEL (reference sequence). For the CDR3, the DNA is TGTGCCAGCAGCCAAGGGACAGGGGGATCACAGCCCCAGCATTTT. Translated: CASSQGTGGSQPQHF.

V gene TRBV4-3 combines with J gene TRBJ1-5, with D uncertain. This CDR3 has 17 residues. Germline V gene sequence: CDR1 LGHNA, CDR2 YSLEER. Trimming took off 0 bases at V and 0 bases at J, with 12 bases between the two ends. CDR3 protein: CASSQDWPRLSNQPQHF. Written as DNA, the CDR3 is TGCGCCAGCAGCCAAGATTGGCCCCGACTTAGCAATCAGCCCCAGCATTTT.

This chain joins TRBV7-9 and TRBJ1-4; 7 bases map to TRBD1. The CDR3 loop spans 15 amino acids. Germline values: CDR1 SEHNR, CDR2 FQNEAQ (reference sequence). The V and J ends lost 5 bases and 8 bases, in that order; junction bases with no gene match: 11. As DNA, the CDR3 is TGTGCCAGCAGCACAAGGGACAGCCCAGGGGAAAAACTGTTTTTT. Translating gives CASSTRDSPGEKLFF.

This clone was detected a few times. J is TRBJ2-2 and V is TRBV19; maybe TRBD2 (6 bases). The CDR3 length is 14 residues. CDR1 and CDR2 from the germline V gene are LNHDA and SQIVND (reference sequence). Between the trimmed V and J ends, which lost 6 bases and 6 bases, there was a span of 14 bases. The CDR3, as DNA: TGTGCCAGTAGGCCAGGCGGGGCCGCCGGGGAGCTGTTTTTT. Protein: CASRPGGAAGELFF.

The chain has TRBV15 and TRBJ2-2; 10 bases line up with TRBD2. Germline V gives CDR1 LNHNV, CDR2 YYDKDF (reference sequence). J lost 1 base, V lost 3 bases, and 8 bases had no gene match. This CDR3 is 18 amino acids long. The CDR3 loop is CATSSGRLAGENTGELFF. CDR3 in DNA: TGTGCCACCAGCAGCGGTCGTCTAGCGGGGGAGAACACCGGGGAGCTGTTTTTT.

V and J are TRBV19 and TRBJ1-6; a possible D gene is TRBD1 (6 bases). The CDR3 sequence is 14 residues long. V dropped 9 bases and J dropped 10 bases, with 19 bases sitting between them. CDR1 is LNHDA, CDR2 SQIVND, per germline (reference sequence). CDR3 amino acids: CASRDTIEGSPLHF. DNA for the CDR3: TGTGCCAGCCGGGACACTATAGAGGGGTCACCCCTCCACTTT.

The chain joins TRBV18 to TRBJ2-3; 9 bases fit TRBD1. Germline CDR1 and CDR2: KGHSH and LQKENI. With V trimmed by 2 bases and J by 4 bases, 4 bases remained unmatched. This CDR3 spans 15 amino acids. CDR3 in DNA: TGTGCCAGCTCACCAGGTACAGGGGGCGCAGATACGCAGTATTTT. It specifies CASSPGTGGADTQYF.

The chain carries TRBV20-1 and TRBJ2-6; TRBD2 matches at 11 bases. Germline V gene sequence: CDR1 DFQATT, CDR2 SNEGSKA (reference sequence). This CDR3 spans 16 amino acids. The trim removed 3 bases at V and 0 bases at J, leaving 1 base unmatched. CDR3 region: CSASTSGGSGANVLTF. For the CDR3, the DNA is TGCAGTGCTAGTACTAGCGGGGGCTCTGGGGCCAACGTCCTGACTTTC.

V usage is TRBV25-1 and J usage is TRBJ1-2; D unresolved. Between the trimmed V and J ends, which lost 0 bases and 4 bases, there was a span of 3 bases. Germline loops: CDR1 MGHDK, CDR2 SYGVNS. This CDR3 is built from 12 residues. CDR3 DNA sequence: TGTGCCAGCAGTGAATACAGCTATGGCTACACCTTC. It specifies CASSEYSYGYTF.

The chain links TRBV18 to TRBJ2-1, with D perhaps TRBD2 (5 bases). The V end lost 3 bases, the J end lost 7 bases, and 16 bases lay between the germline ends. The CDR3 is made up of 15 amino acids. CDR1 is KGHSH, CDR2 LQKENI, per germline. The chain's CDR3 is CASSPQITRRNEQFF. CDR3 in DNA: TGTGCCAGCTCACCGCAGATTACTAGACGGAATGAGCAGTTCTTC.